This TCR beta chain was sequenced during a study of T-cell reconstitution after alpha-beta-depleted transplantation in children (TCRdb year 2016). Context from the whole study: Using TCR repertoire profiling, the study followed T-cell immune reconstitution in a quantitative way in children after TCRalphabeta/CD19-depleted allogeneic hematopoietic cell transplantation.

Explained via the paper, the treatment or condition label denotes: allogeneic hematopoietic cell transplantation with graft depleted of TCRalphabeta T cells and CD19 B cells. The children who served as transplant recipients had been given grafts of TCRalphabeta/CD19-depleted allogeneic hematopoietic cells. Library creation used PCR. Sequencing was performed on an Illumina HiSeq 2500. TCR libraries were prepared with molecular barcoding, using unique molecular identifiers to normalize TCRbeta repertoire quantification. TCRdb took the public reads, trimmed them with fastp at Q25, ran MiXCR for clone calling and kept in-frame beta chains. Rows matching on CDR3 protein sequence are summarized as one entry with the most common DNA and genes. The sample table contains hundreds of thousands of distinct CDR3 sequences; only one count was recorded for 15% to 20% of them. Of the sample, around 28% is held by the ten largest clones.

What the authors observed across the whole study: The high TCRbeta diversity at day 60 in some patients was ascribed to recipient T cells and intrathymic progenitors that had survived conditioning. Over the following months the frequencies of hyperexpanded clones went down, and after one year T-cell counts and TCRbeta diversity were mostly credited to newly produced T cells. About two months after transplant, the apparently early recovery of alphabetaT-cell counts reportedly depended on just several hundred clones that had expanded rapidly and came from non-depleted graft cells.

Germline trimming amounts to 8 bases on V and 3 bases on J, with 1 as the count of junction bases outside the gene matches. The germline V gene provides CDR1 ENHRY and CDR2 SYGVKD. Including cysteine and phenylalanine, the CDR3 has 13 amino acids. Of all the DNA, just the CDR3 is kept, 39 bases in frame from base 1. This clonotype was seen many times. Its antigen target is currently unknown. No per-base quality is available; no much larger clone lies one base away. The sequenced sample was PBMCs, mostly from graft donor cells, obtained 360 days after TCRalphabeta/CD19-depleted stem cell transplant. This receptor was taken from a boy younger than two who had a stem cell transplant for Wiskott-Aldrich syndrome, so the T cells may come from the graft donor. The V gene is TRBV10-3 and the J gene is TRBJ2-3, with 11 bases in between that match TRBD1. The bases read TGTGCCATCGGGACAGGGGGTACAGATACGCAGTATTTT. This encodes CAIGTGGTDTQYF.